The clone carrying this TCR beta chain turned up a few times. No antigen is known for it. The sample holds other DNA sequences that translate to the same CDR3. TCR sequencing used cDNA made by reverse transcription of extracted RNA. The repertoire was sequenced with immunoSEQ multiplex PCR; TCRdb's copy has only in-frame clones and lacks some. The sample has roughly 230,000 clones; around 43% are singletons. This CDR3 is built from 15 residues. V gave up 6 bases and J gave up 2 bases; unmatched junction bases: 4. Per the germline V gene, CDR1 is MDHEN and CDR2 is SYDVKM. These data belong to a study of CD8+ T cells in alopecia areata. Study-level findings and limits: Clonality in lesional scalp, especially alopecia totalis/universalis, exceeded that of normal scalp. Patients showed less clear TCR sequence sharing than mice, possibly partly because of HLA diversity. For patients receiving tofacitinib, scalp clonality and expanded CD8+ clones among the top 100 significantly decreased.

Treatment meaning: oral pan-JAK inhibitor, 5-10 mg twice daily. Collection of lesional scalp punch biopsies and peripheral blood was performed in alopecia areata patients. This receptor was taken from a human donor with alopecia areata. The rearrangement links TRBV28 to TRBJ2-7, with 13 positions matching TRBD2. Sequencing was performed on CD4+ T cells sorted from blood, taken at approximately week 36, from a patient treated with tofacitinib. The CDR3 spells CASSPGLAGTYEQYF. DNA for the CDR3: TGTGCCAGCAGCCCGGGACTAGCGGGAACCTACGAGCAGTACTTC.